Below, 18 T cell receptor beta chains from the same sample are listed, as sequenced in a study of lymphopenia after photon versus proton radiotherapy. The method was immunoSEQ multiplex PCR; TCRdb's version includes in-frame clones alone and lacks a portion of them. The sample has some 30,000 clones; 90% are singletons. The specimen comprised peripheral blood, sampled from a patient treated with photon-based radiotherapy. The receptor source for this set is a woman in her forties or fifties with pancreatic cancer.

The V gene is TRBV5-7, the J gene TRBJ2-7; TRBD1 matches 12 bases. TRBV5-7 is known as an ORF, though its function is uncertain. CDR3 length: 16 amino acids. V was pared by 0 bases and J by 6 bases, with 7 bases of the junction left unmatched. Here the CDR3 DNA reads TGTGCCAGCAGCTTGGGCCCGGGACAGGGGGCTGGCGAGCAGTACTTC. It codes for CASSLGPGQGAGEQYF.

V usage is TRBV2 and J usage is TRBJ2-1; the match to TRBD1 covers 9 bases. V dropped 7 bases and J dropped 7; count of bases not matched to a gene: 14. This CDR3 is 16 amino acids long. The germline CDR1 and CDR2 sequences are SNHLY and FYNNEI. CDR3 nucleotide sequence: TGTGCCAGCAACAGGGGGCCATATGAATCGATGAATGAGCAGTTCTTC. Its translation: CASNRGPYESMNEQFF.

The V and J genes are TRBV4-3 and TRBJ2-2; TRBD1 might be the D (6 bases). Germline V gives CDR1 LGHNA, CDR2 YSLEER. The V gene lost 0 bases and the J gene lost 0 bases, with 11 bases spanning the gap. This CDR3 has 17 residues. CDR3 DNA: TGCGCCAGCAGCCAAGAATGGGACACATCGAACACCGGGGAGCTGTTTTTT. Its protein is CASSQEWDTSNTGELFF.

The CDR3 loop reads CASSIPAGHSGNTIYF. The CDR3 region has the DNA TGTGCCAGTAGTATTCCCGCGGGACACTCTGGAAACACCATATATTTT. The rearrangement joins TRBV19 to TRBJ1-3; a possible D gene is TRBD1 (6 bases). This CDR3 comprises 16 residues. V lost 3 bases and J lost 0, with 12 bases in between. The V gene's germline CDR1 is LNHDA and CDR2 SQIVND (reference sequence).

The chain uses TRBV9 and TRBJ1-4; D is perhaps TRBD1 (6 bases). The CDR3 runs 17 residues. V lost 6 bases and J 6 bases, leaving 24 bases between the germline ends. CDR1 and CDR2 (germline): SGDLS, YYNGEE. The CDR3 nucleotides read TGTGCCAGCAAAGATGTGGGGGTCCCCAGGGGCGATGAAAAACTGTTTTTT. Translated, it gives CASKDVGVPRGDEKLFF.

The rearrangement links TRBV6-1 to TRBJ2-7, with TRBD1 matching 8 bases. There are 12 residues in the CDR3. Germline V gene lookup returns CDR1 MNHNS and CDR2 SASEGT. After removal of 6 bases from V and 7 bases from J, the junction contained 5 bases not matched to a gene. The CDR3: CASSGQGWEQYF. For the CDR3, the DNA is TGTGCCAGCAGCGGACAGGGCTGGGAGCAGTACTTC.

This chain links TRBV25-1 with TRBJ1-4, with D perhaps TRBD1 (6 bases). Germline V gene lookup returns CDR1 MGHDK and CDR2 SYGVNS. Trimming shortened V by 6 bases and J by 3 bases, and 14 bases separated the two germline ends. This CDR3 is 15 amino acids long. The CDR3 protein is CASRDTGSANEKLFF. The DNA for the CDR3 is TGTGCCAGCAGAGACACAGGGAGCGCTAATGAAAAACTGTTTTTT. The complete variable domain, with remaining parts taken from reference TRBV25-1 and TRBJ1-4, reads EADIYQTPRYLVIGTGKKITLECSQTMGHDKMYWYQQDPGMELHLIHYSYGVNSTEKGDLSSESTVSRIRTEHFPLTLESARPSHTSQYLCASRDTGSANEKLFFGSGTQLSVL.

The rearrangement joins TRBV13 to TRBJ1-2; TRBD1 agrees at 8 bases. V lost 0 bases, J lost 8 bases, and 2 bases stayed unmatched. CDR1 PRHDT and CDR2 FYEKMQ come from the germline V gene (reference sequence). The CDR3 totals 13 residues. CDR3 loop: CASSLGDRDGYTF. The CDR3 nucleotides are TGTGCCAGCAGCTTAGGGGACAGGGACGGCTACACCTTC.

The rearrangement links TRBV25-1 to TRBJ1-3; D unclear. Trimming shortened V by 5 bases and J by 0 bases, and 11 bases separated the two germline ends. Germline V gene sequence: CDR1 MGHDK, CDR2 SYGVNS. This CDR3 has 15 amino acids. CDR3 sequence reads: CASSRRSGSGNTIYF. CDR3 coding DNA: TGTGCCAGCAGTCGTAGGTCTGGCTCTGGAAACACCATATATTTT.

The rearrangement links TRBV5-1 to TRBJ1-1; 10 bases are a match to TRBD1. Germline loops: CDR1 SGHRS, CDR2 YFSETQ. The trim removed 3 bases at V and 6 bases at J, leaving 5 bases unmatched. The CDR3 spans 14 residues. This chain's CDR3 is CASSSDRGRPEAFF. The DNA of the CDR3 is TGCGCCAGCAGCTCCGACAGGGGGCGACCTGAAGCTTTCTTT.

This clone appeared once. The rearrangement joins TRBV9 to TRBJ2-7; D may match TRBD1 or TRBD2 (5 bases each). From germline, CDR1 is SGDLS and CDR2 YYNGEE. V lost 0 bases and J lost 2, with 12 bases in between. There are 15 residues in the CDR3. CDR3 in amino acids: CASSVAEGWAYEQYF. CDR3 bases: TGTGCCAGCAGCGTAGCAGAGGGGTGGGCCTACGAGCAGTACTTC.

V and J are TRBV9 and TRBJ2-7; D perhaps matches TRBD2 (6 bases). Germline V gene sequence: CDR1 SGDLS, CDR2 YYNGEE. V lost 3 bases and J 3 bases, leaving 7 bases between the germline ends. The CDR3 spans 12 residues. DNA for the CDR3: TGTGCCAGCAGCGCAGCGGGCTACGAGCAGTACTTC. It specifies CASSAAGYEQYF.

CDR3 nucleotide sequence: TGTGCCAGCAGCTTGAGACAGGGGGGTCCCGGGGAGCTGTTTTTT. Encoded protein: CASSLRQGGPGELFF. The chain has TRBV5-4 and TRBJ2-2; the match to TRBD1 covers 9 bases. With 1 base clipped from V and 6 bases from J, the junction kept 4 bases outside the gene matches. This CDR3 region has 15 residues. CDR1 is SGHNT and CDR2 is YYREEE in the germline V gene (reference sequence).

The chain links TRBV4-3 to TRBJ1-2; 8 nucleotides align to TRBD1. Germline V gene lookup returns CDR1 LGHNA and CDR2 YSLEER. The J segment lost 8 bases and the V segment lost 0 bases, leaving 14 bases of the junction unmatched. The CDR3 has 17 residues. DNA for the CDR3: TGCGCCAGCAGCCAAGACGGCCAGGGGGCAAAGAATCGCGGCTACACCTTC. As protein: CASSQDGQGAKNRGYTF.

The rearrangement links TRBV21-1 to TRBJ2-1; the table gives TRBD1 as D, unverified against the DNA. TRBV21-1 is an annotated pseudogene. This CDR3 contains 14 residues. CDR3 sequence reads: CASSKLQGGNEQFF. For the CDR3, the DNA is TGTGCCAGCAGCAAACTACAGGGGGGCAATGAGCAGTTCTTC.

The genes are TRBV28 and TRBJ2-5; D remains unclear. Germline V lookup: CDR1 MDHEN, CDR2 SYDVKM. This CDR3 comprises 14 residues. V was pared by 8 bases and J by 7 bases, with 20 bases between. This CDR3 reads CASLLSKGPGTQYF. The CDR3 region has the DNA TGTGCCAGCCTTTTAAGCAAGGGTCCTGGGACCCAGTACTTC.

CDR3 residues: CASSPGNGNQPQHF. In DNA form, the CDR3 reads TGTGCCAGTAGTCCAGGGAACGGCAATCAGCCCCAGCATTTT. The chain uses TRBV19 and TRBJ1-5; D might be TRBD1 (5 bases). The V gene lost 5 bases and the J gene lost 2 bases, with 10 bases spanning the gap. Germline CDR1 LNHDA, CDR2 SQIVND (reference sequence). CDR3 length: 14 amino acids.

The J gene is TRBJ2-6, the V gene TRBV28; D unclear. Trimming removed 1 base from V and 2 bases from J, with 6 bases in between. CDR3 length: 15 amino acids. CDR1 is MDHEN, CDR2 SYDVKM, per germline. This CDR3 is CASSLLATGANVLTF. As DNA, the CDR3 is TGTGCCAGCAGTTTATTAGCAACTGGGGCCAACGTCCTGACTTTC.